Listed here are 12 T cell receptor beta chains from one sample, sequenced in a study of cytomegalovirus exposure and HLA in healthy donors. A multiplex PCR was run with 60 Vbeta primers and 13 Jbeta primers. The protocol was immunoSEQ multiplex PCR, while the TCRdb copy is restricted to in-frame clones and leaves out a portion. The repertoire holds approximately 190,000 clones, more than 75% seen once, with approximately 2.9% in the top ten. Sequencing was done on a sample of PBMCs. Source of these receptors: a woman between 50 and 59 years old in good health and CMV-seropositive.

The rearrangement links TRBV6-1 to TRBJ2-7; no firm D call. V gave up 5 bases and J gave up 3 bases, with 8 bases separating them. The CDR3 sequence is 12 residues long. Germline V gene lookup returns CDR1 MNHNS and CDR2 SASEGT. The CDR3 loop reads CASSSLNYEQYF. The CDR3, as DNA: TGTGCCAGCAGTTCACTGAACTACGAGCAGTACTTC.

The V and J genes are TRBV27 and TRBJ2-3; 11 bases align to TRBD2. Trimming at V came to 4 bases and at J to 3 bases, leaving 9 bases not matched to a gene. The CDR3 extends over 17 amino acids. The germline gives CDR1 MNHEY, CDR2 SMNVEV (reference sequence). CDR3: CASSSQPLAGETDTQYF. The CDR3 DNA reads as TGTGCCAGCAGTTCGCAACCACTAGCGGGGGAGACAGATACGCAGTATTTT.

This chain joins TRBV19 and TRBJ2-7, with 10 bases lining up with TRBD2. V lost 8 bases to trimming and J lost 2 bases; unmatched junction nucleotides: 9. The CDR3 runs to 15 residues. Germline loops: CDR1 LNHDA, CDR2 SQIVND (reference sequence). CDR3 loop: CASSRTSGKTYEQYF. The CDR3 DNA sequence: TGTGCCAGTTCAAGGACTAGCGGAAAGACCTACGAGCAGTACTTC. Complete variable domain (other parts from reference TRBV19 and TRBJ2-7): DGGITQSPKYLFRKEGQNVTLSCEQNLNHDAMYWYRQDPGQGLRLIYYSQIVNDFQKGDIAEGYSVSREKKESFPLTVTSAQKNPTAFYLCASSRTSGKTYEQYFGPGTRLTVT.

In regard to this clone: Other DNA sequences in this specimen translate into the identical CDR3. The chain carries TRBV7-6 and TRBJ2-1, with 11 bases aligning to TRBD2. Germline V gene sequence: CDR1 SGHVS, CDR2 FNYEAQ. The CDR3 is made up of 18 amino acids. V shed 5 bases and J 9 bases; nucleotides not matched to a gene: 18. CDR3 nucleotide sequence: TGTGCCAGCAGCACCACTATAGCGGGGGGGCCTGGTTATGCTGAGCAGTTCTTC. It encodes CASSTTIAGGPGYAEQFF.

The chain links TRBV6-6 to TRBJ1-5, with a possible D match to TRBD1 (5 bases). Between the trimmed V and J ends, which lost 2 bases and 0 bases, there was a span of 8 bases. In germline, CDR1 is MNHNY, CDR2 SVGAGI (reference sequence). The CDR3 contains 15 residues. CDR3 sequence reads: CASSYGGASNQPQHF. As DNA, the CDR3 is TGTGCCAGCAGTTACGGAGGGGCTAGCAATCAGCCCCAGCATTTT.

This sequence joins TRBV5-1 and TRBJ2-3; D ambiguous. Germline V gives CDR1 SGHRS, CDR2 YFSETQ. Deletions cut 0 bases from V and 2 bases from J, with 7 bases between. CDR3 length equals 14 residues. CDR3 in amino acids: CASSLGQNTDTQYF. The CDR3 DNA reads as TGCGCCAGCAGCTTGGGGCAAAACACAGATACGCAGTATTTT.

This clone was recorded a few times. V gene TRBV5-1 combines with J gene TRBJ1-5, with 7 bases aligning to TRBD1. Germline CDR1 is SGHRS and CDR2 is YFSETQ. V was pared by 1 base and J by 0 bases, with 1 base of the junction left unmatched. The CDR3 consists of 15 residues. CDR3 sequence: CASSLQGDSNQPQHF. CDR3 coding DNA: TGCGCCAGCAGCTTGCAGGGGGATAGCAATCAGCCCCAGCATTTT.

CDR3 sequence reads: CASGRLAGITGELFF. The CDR3 region has the DNA TGTGCCAGCGGCCGCTTGGCGGGGATAACCGGGGAGCTGTTTTTT. V and J are TRBV6-6 and TRBJ2-2; D is perhaps TRBD2 (6 bases). Deletions cut 8 bases from V and 5 bases from J, with 18 bases between. This CDR3 is 15 amino acids long. Germline CDR1 is MNHNY and CDR2 is SVGAGI (reference sequence).

This chain connects TRBV2 to TRBJ1-4, with TRBD1 as a possible D gene (5 bases). This CDR3 comprises 13 residues. Germline V gene sequence: CDR1 SNHLY, CDR2 FYNNEI. V lost 8 bases and J 8 bases, leaving 15 bases between the germline ends. Here the CDR3 reads CASGGRRGEKLFF. The CDR3 region has the DNA TGTGCCAGCGGGGGGAGGCGGGGAGAAAAACTGTTTTTT.

The chain combines TRBV19 with TRBJ2-7; D might be TRBD2 (7 bases). Trimming shortened V by 5 bases and J by 7 bases, and 18 bases separated the two germline ends. CDR1 and CDR2 (germline): LNHDA, SQIVND (reference sequence). There are 14 residues in the CDR3. The CDR3 nucleotides are TGTGCCAGTAGTTCGGGGGGCGCCTCGGGAGAGCAGTACTTC. Translating it yields CASSSGGASGEQYF.

This clone was recorded a few times. The chain couples TRBV21-1 to TRBJ1-3; the D call in the table, TRBD1, was not verified against the DNA. TRBV21-1 constitutes a pseudogene. The CDR3 has 18 residues. For the CDR3, the DNA is TGTGCCAGCAGCAAAGACAGGGTCCGAACTCACTCTGGAAACACCATATATTTT. It specifies CASSKDRVRTHSGNTIYF.

With respect to this clone: An end of the junction does not agree with germline; a read error may underlie this. The same CDR3 can be traced to other DNA sequences in this sample. The chain links TRBV11-3 to TRBJ2-3; TRBD2 aligns across 11 bases. The CDR3 runs to 16 residues. The germline CDR1 and CDR2 sequences are SGHNT and YENEEA. This CDR3 is CASSLDLAGGQDTQYF. The DNA for the CDR3 is TGCGCCAGCAGCTTAGACCTAGCGGGGGGTCAAGATACGCAGTATTTT.